The rows below give T cell receptor beta chains drawn from one sample of a study of blood T cell repertoires in COVID-19. Sequencing used immunoSEQ multiplex PCR; TCRdb keeps in-frame clones, though not all of them. The sample carries around 170,000 clones, approximately 79% recorded once. Sequencing was performed on peripheral blood. These receptors were obtained from a woman aged 80 or over with acute or convalescent COVID-19. Each CDR3 is given with its conserved first and last residue. A D gene is named only where the DNA matches it firmly. Some rows mark clone size as missing; the rest say once, few, many or name a class of expanded clone.

D gene | J gene | V gene | clone size | CDR3 protein | CDR3 DNA
- | TRBJ1-2 | TRBV28 | - | CASSFLWEEGNGYTF | TGTGCCAGCAGTTTTTTGTGGGAGGAGGGAAATGGCTACACCTTC
TRBD1 | TRBJ1-6 | TRBV29-1 | few | CSAGDSHNSPLHF | TGCAGCGCCGGGGACAGCCATAATTCACCCCTCCACTTT
TRBD1 | TRBJ1-2 | TRBV10-3 | few | CAISVTGGETGYTF | TGTGCCATCAGTGTCACAGGGGGCGAAACTGGCTACACCTTC
TRBD1 | TRBJ2-2 | TRBV19 | few | CASSILQGAGTGELFF | TGTGCCAGTAGTATTTTGCAGGGGGCGGGCACCGGGGAGCTGTTTTTT
TRBD1 | TRBJ1-6 | TRBV7-8 | once | CASSLVRGLNSPLHF | TGTGCCAGCAGCTTAGTTAGGGGGCTCAATTCACCCCTCCACTTT
- | TRBJ2-6 | TRBV6-1 | - | CASSDLSGANVLTF | TGTGCCAGCAGTGACCTCTCTGGGGCCAACGTCCTGACTTTC
- | TRBJ1-4 | TRBV27 | - | CASRRWADNEKLFF | TGTGCCAGCAGGCGCTGGGCAGATAATGAAAAACTGTTTTTT
- | TRBJ2-1 | TRBV28 | - | CASSYISYNEQFF | TGTGCCAGCAGCTATATCTCCTACAATGAGCAGTTCTTC
- | TRBJ2-3 | TRBV5-1 | - | CASSLEKETQYF | TGCGCCAGCAGCTTGGAGAAGGAGACGCAGTATTTT
- | TRBJ2-7 | TRBV4-1 | few | CASSPTMTHGREQYF | TGCGCCAGCAGCCCAACCATGACCCATGGGAGGGAGCAGTACTTC
TRBD2 | TRBJ2-2 | TRBV7-9 | - | CATQLAATNTGELFF | TGTGCCACCCAACTAGCGGCGACGAACACCGGGGAGCTGTTTTTT
TRBD1 | TRBJ1-1 | TRBV2 | - | CASSDSNRGITEAFF | TGTGCCAGCAGTGATTCCAACAGGGGGATCACTGAAGCTTTCTTT
- | TRBJ1-1 | TRBV7-9 | few | CASSSRGPNTEAFF | TGTGCCAGCAGCTCGAGAGGGCCGAACACTGAAGCTTTCTTT
TRBD2 | TRBJ2-1 | TRBV18 | - | CASSPAASGSRNEQFF | TGTGCCAGCTCACCTGCCGCTAGCGGGAGTAGGAATGAGCAGTTCTTC
- | TRBJ2-1 | TRBV4-2 | - | CASSQEEGLIYNEQFF | TGTGCCAGCAGCCAAGAGGAGGGACTTATATACAATGAGCAGTTCTTC
- | TRBJ2-6 | TRBV18 | - | CASSYRTGSGANVLTF | TGTGCCAGCTCCTACCGGACGGGGTCTGGGGCCAACGTCCTGACTTTC
TRBD1 | TRBJ2-7 | TRBV29-1 | - | CSVGTAYEQYF | TGCAGCGTGGGGACAGCCTACGAGCAGTACTTC
- | TRBJ1-2 | TRBV10-3 | - | CAISTGNYGYTF | TGTGCCATCAGTACAGGGAACTATGGCTACACCTTC
- | TRBJ2-1 | TRBV21-1 | - | CASSYGTGDGEQFF | TGTGCCAGCAGCTACGGGACAGGGGACGGTGAGCAGTTCTTC
- | TRBJ2-1 | TRBV11-2 | - | CASSPGWRDNEQFF | TGTGCCAGCAGCCCTGGGTGGCGGGACAATGAGCAGTTCTTC
TRBD1 | TRBJ1-6 | TRBV6-1 | once | CASSEVAGGTHNSPLHF | TGTGCCAGCAGTGAAGTGGCAGGGGGTACCCATAATTCACCCCTCCACTTT
TRBD2 | TRBJ2-3 | TRBV5-6 | - | CASRSAGGVTDTQYF | TGTGCCAGCAGGAGTGCGGGAGGGGTCACAGATACGCAGTATTTT
- | TRBJ2-1 | TRBV6-5 | - | CASSYSGGGNEQFF | TGTGCCAGCAGTTACAGCGGAGGAGGCAATGAGCAGTTCTTC
TRBD1 | TRBJ1-4 | TRBV28 | - | CASSFFEQGDGEKLFF | TGTGCCAGCAGTTTTTTCGAACAGGGGGACGGTGAAAAACTGTTTTTT
TRBD1 | TRBJ2-5 | TRBV10-3 | - | CAAKGTGQRGQYF | TGTGCCGCGAAAGGGACAGGGCAAAGGGGCCAGTACTTC
- | TRBJ2-7 | TRBV7-2 | - | CASSLIAGGANYEQYF | TGTGCCAGCAGCTTAATCGCCGGCGGGGCTAACTACGAGCAGTACTTC
TRBD1 | TRBJ1-5 | TRBV5-6 | - | CASSAMTQGTNQPQHF | TGTGCCAGCAGCGCCATGACACAGGGGACCAATCAGCCCCAGCATTTT
TRBD1 | TRBJ1-6 | TRBV28 | - | CASRSGQGLNSPLHF | TGTGCCAGCAGGTCAGGACAGGGATTGAATTCACCCCTCCACTTT
- | TRBJ1-1 | TRBV28 | - | CASKAGQMNTEAFF | TGTGCCAGCAAAGCCGGACAGATGAACACTGAAGCTTTCTTT
TRBD1 | TRBJ1-1 | TRBV4-1 | - | CASSHLQGGGTEAFF | TGCGCCAGCAGCCACCTTCAGGGGGGTGGCACTGAAGCTTTCTTT
TRBD2 | TRBJ2-5 | TRBV30 | - | CAWRMSSGYPGETQYF | TGTGCCTGGAGGATGTCTAGCGGATACCCGGGGGAGACCCAGTACTTC
TRBD2 | TRBJ2-3 | TRBV6-2/TRBV6-3 | - | CASSLGGILLAGKDTQYF | TGTGCCAGCAGTCTAGGTGGGATCCTCCTAGCGGGAAAAGATACGCAGTATTTT
TRBD2 | TRBJ2-3 | TRBV3-1/TRBV3-2 | - | CASSPGGWQAADTQYF | TGTGCCAGCAGCCCGGGGGGATGGCAAGCGGCAGATACGCAGTATTTT
- | TRBJ1-4 | TRBV4-2 | - | CASSQDRGRYEKLFF | TGTGCCAGCAGCCAAGATCGTGGGCGATATGAAAAACTGTTTTTT
TRBD2 | TRBJ2-7 | TRBV30 | - | CAWRGLAGEQYF | TGTGCCTGGAGGGGACTAGCGGGAGAGCAGTACTTC
TRBD2 | TRBJ2-1 | TRBV3-1/TRBV3-2 | - | CASSPTSGSSEQFF | TGTGCCAGCAGCCCGACTAGCGGGAGCTCTGAGCAGTTCTTC
- | TRBJ2-3 | TRBV28 | - | CASNMGGGTGTDTQYF | TGTGCCAGCAATATGGGTGGCGGGACAGGCACAGATACGCAGTATTTT
TRBD2 | TRBJ2-2 | TRBV7-3 | few | CASSPSGTNTGELFF | TGTGCCAGCAGCCCTAGCGGGACGAACACCGGGGAGCTGTTTTTT
TRBD2 | TRBJ2-3 | TRBV19 | many | CASSKGLATDTQYF | TGTGCCAGTAGTAAGGGACTAGCGACAGATACGCAGTATTTT
TRBD1 | TRBJ2-6 | TRBV19 | - | CASDRGTLSGANVLTF | TGTGCCAGCGACAGGGGTACTTTGTCTGGGGCCAACGTCCTGACTTTC
- | TRBJ2-1 | TRBV19 | - | CASIGGIYNEQFF | TGTGCCAGTATTGGAGGGATATACAATGAGCAGTTCTTC
TRBD2 | TRBJ2-7 | TRBV7-2 | - | CASSISGSEGEQYF | TGTGCCAGCAGCATCAGCGGGAGTGAAGGGGAGCAGTACTTC
TRBD2 | TRBJ2-1 | TRBV28 | - | CASSPRLGLAGGHSYNEQFF | TGTGCCAGCAGTCCACGACTAGGACTAGCGGGAGGCCACTCCTACAATGAGCAGTTCTTC
- | TRBJ1-2 | TRBV10-1 | - | CASSESAGKGYTF | TGCGCCAGCAGTGAGTCGGCAGGGAAAGGCTACACCTTC
- | TRBJ1-2 | TRBV19 | - | CASSPGQTPPLPTF | TGTGCCAGTAGCCCGGGACAAACTCCGCCGCTGCCCACCTTC
- | TRBJ2-1 | TRBV10-1 | once | CASSESGLNNEQFF | TGCGCCAGCAGTGAGTCAGGACTAAACAATGAGCAGTTCTTC
TRBD1 | TRBJ1-2 | TRBV9 | - | CASSPGTDRGYGYTF | TGTGCCAGCAGCCCAGGGACGGACAGGGGTTATGGCTACACCTTC
- | TRBJ1-2 | TRBV1 | - | CTRGTGANYGYTF | TGCACCAGGGGAACGGGAGCTAACTATGGCTACACCTTC
- | TRBJ2-7 | TRBV5-1 | - | CASSLAVYEDSYEQYF | TGCGCCAGCAGCTTGGCCGTCTATGAAGACTCCTACGAGCAGTACTTC
TRBD2 | TRBJ2-7 | TRBV14 | - | CASSTGLAEIQYF | TGTGCCAGCAGTACGGGACTAGCGGAAATCCAGTACTTC
TRBD2 | TRBJ2-1 | TRBV6-1 | - | CASSGSNLRGGSSYNEQFF | TGTGCCAGCAGTGGCTCCAACCTTCGGGGCGGGAGCTCCTACAATGAGCAGTTCTTC